This T cell receptor beta chain came from a study of blood T cells in healthy people across ages. A J-beta primer mix and a sample-barcoded 5' primer were used in a second PCR of about 7 to 12 cycles. Via MiXCR, TCRdb re-called the 5' RACE reads, giving one row per CDR3 protein. The sample includes around 1.5 million distinct CDR3 sequences, approximately 63% of them seen just once. There are 15 residues in the CDR3. The V gene's germline CDR1 is PRHDT and CDR2 FYEKMQ (reference sequence). Material for sequencing was blood. The chain employs TRBV13 and TRBJ2-1; D possibly matches TRBD1 or TRBD2 (5 bases each). The assigned J gene may be wrong: the sequence end matches TRBJ2-7 better. The source of this sequence is a man in his late teens or twenties in good health. The CDR3, as DNA: TGTGCCAGCAGCCGAGGGACCGCCGGGGTCTACGAGCAGTACTTC. Amino acid sequence: CASSRGTAGVYEQYF.